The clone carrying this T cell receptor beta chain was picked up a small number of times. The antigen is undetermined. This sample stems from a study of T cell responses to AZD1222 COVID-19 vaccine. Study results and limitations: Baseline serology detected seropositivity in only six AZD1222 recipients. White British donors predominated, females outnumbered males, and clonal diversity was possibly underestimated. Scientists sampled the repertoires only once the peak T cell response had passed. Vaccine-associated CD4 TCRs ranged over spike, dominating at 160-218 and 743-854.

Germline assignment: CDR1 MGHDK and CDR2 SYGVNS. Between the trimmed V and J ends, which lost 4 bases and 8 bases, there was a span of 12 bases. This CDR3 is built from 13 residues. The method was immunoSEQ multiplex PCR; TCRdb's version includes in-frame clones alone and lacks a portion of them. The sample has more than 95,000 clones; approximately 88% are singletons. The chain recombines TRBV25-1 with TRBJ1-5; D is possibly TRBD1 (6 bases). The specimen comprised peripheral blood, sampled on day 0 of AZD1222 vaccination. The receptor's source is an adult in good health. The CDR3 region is CASSATGVEPQHF. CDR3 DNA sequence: TGTGCCAGCAGTGCGACAGGCGTCGAGCCCCAGCATTTT.